This T cell receptor (beta chain) is drawn from a study of shared clonotypes between healthy human individuals. Trimming at V came to 4 bases and at J to 2 bases, leaving 5 bases not matched to a gene. Germline assignment: CDR1 SEHNR and CDR2 FQNEAQ (reference sequence). The CDR3 is 15 amino acids. Every immunoSEQ plate was one replicate of a subset's evenly spread DNA. Authors' methods: Junction-only immunoSEQ data arrived without quality scores, meaning filtering differed. The assay was immunoSEQ multiplex PCR, and TCRdb's table has in-frame clones only and misses some. V and J calls and clone size are those listed in that table; D and trimming were worked out from the DNA. This sample carries some 1.5 million clones, over 95% of them seen once, and the ten largest clones take roughly 1.2%. Only Caucasian adults living in Nashville, Tennessee made up the donor group.

The sequenced sample consisted of naive CD4+ T cells sorted from blood. Documented subset: CD45RA+ positively selected. The clonotype originates from a man aged 30-40 years in good health. The V and J genes are TRBV7-9 and TRBJ1-3; 7 bases align to TRBD1. CDR3 sequence reads: CASSSTGTPGNTIYF. The CDR3 DNA reads TGTGCCAGCAGCTCGACAGGGACCCCTGGAAACACCATATATTTT.